This TCR beta chain was identified in a study of T cells in Graves' hyperthyroidism and ophthalmopathy. The CDR3 regions of TCR beta were amplified from RNA transcripts. With the HTBI primer set, the TCR CDR3 went through a first round of RT-PCR. A single record per CDR3 protein comes from TCRdb applying MiXCR to the multiplex PCR reads. The sample carries 600,000 to 700,000 distinct CDR3 sequences, roughly 45% recorded once. Looked up from germline, CDR1 is LGHDT and CDR2 is YNNKEL (reference sequence). The V end was cut by 6 bases, the J end by 10 bases, with 19 bases between. The CDR3 spans 15 residues. Remarks on this clonotype: Its antigen is unknown.

Whole-study findings and limits: Blood also carried most thyroid clonotypes expanded above 0.001. Using 13 V-J features, a model discriminated ophthalmopathy from stable hyperthyroidism.

This sequence was found in an adult man with Graves' disease, either hyperthyroidism or ophthalmopathy (not recorded which). J is TRBJ1-6 and V is TRBV3-1, with D possibly being TRBD1 (5 bases). What was sequenced was peripheral blood or thyroid tissue (not recorded which). Here the CDR3 DNA reads TGTGCCAGCAGTCCGACGGAGGGGATTACCTCACCCCTCCACTTT. It yields the protein CASSPTEGITSPLHF.